Presented here are 29 T cell receptor beta chains from one specimen sequenced in a study of T-cell reconstitution after alpha-beta-depleted transplantation in children. For TCRbeta, the library was prepared with unique molecular identifiers. TCRdb reanalysed the PCR reads using MiXCR and keeps one entry per CDR3 protein. This table holds about 91,000 distinct CDR3 sequences, 7.5% to 9.5% found once. The sample was PBMCs from the stem cell graft donor, taken from the stem cell graft. Receptors originate from a human donor who donated a stem cell graft to a child with congenital amegakaryocytic thrombocytopenia.

This clonotype has a count of ten or more. The chain carries TRBV7-6 and TRBJ2-6; D ambiguous. The CDR3 covers 14 residues. V dropped 5 bases and J dropped 3 bases, with 8 bases sitting between them. The germline V gene has CDR1 SGHVS and CDR2 FNYEAQ. DNA of the CDR3: TGTGCCAGCAGCGTAGAAAGTGGGGCCAACGTCCTGACTTTC. Translation: CASSVESGANVLTF.

The rearrangement joins TRBV21-1 to TRBJ1-1; the D segment call TRBD1 is taken from the table without a DNA check. TRBV21-1 is a pseudogene. The CDR3 is 13 amino acids. DNA of the CDR3: TGTGCCAGCAGCCCCCGGACACTCTCCAGGGCTTTCTTT. This encodes CASSPRTLSRAFF.

About this clonotype: A junction boundary mismatches the germline segment, possibly from a read error. V and J are TRBV12-3 or TRBV12-4 and TRBJ2-1, with D hard to call. The CDR3 covers 19 residues. CDR3 coding DNA: TGTGCCCGCAGTTCCTTCGCCGACCTGTGGGATCTTTCCTACAATGAGCAGTTCTTC. The encoded protein is CARSSFADLWDLSYNEQFF.

This clonotype was found many times. V is TRBV5-1 and J is TRBJ2-3; possibly TRBD1 for D (6 bases). CDR1 and CDR2 (germline): SGHRS, YFSETQ. The V and J ends lost 4 bases and 3 bases respectively, with 12 bases between them. This CDR3 is 14 amino acids long. CDR3 DNA: TGCGCCAGCAGCGAGGGGGTGAGGACAGATACGCAGTATTTT. This sequence encodes CASSEGVRTDTQYF.

In its sample, this clonotype was seen a few times. J is TRBJ2-6 and V is TRBV20-1, with TRBD1 as a possible D gene (5 bases). Trimming pared 2 bases from V and 1 base from J, leaving 12 bases between. CDR3 size: 16 residues. Germline-derived CDR1 and CDR2 are DFQATT and SNEGSKA (reference sequence). The CDR3, as DNA: TGCAGTGCTAGATCCTCAGGGCGGTCTGGGGCCAACGTCCTGACTTTC. It encodes CSARSSGRSGANVLTF.

This clonotype was counted at least ten times. The chain employs TRBV20-1 and TRBJ2-1; perhaps D is TRBD1 or TRBD2 (6 bases each). The CDR3 length is 15 residues. The germline CDR1 and CDR2 sequences are DFQATT and SNEGSKA (reference sequence). Trimming removed 7 bases from V and 0 bases from J, with 16 bases in between. CDR3 DNA sequence: TGCAGTGGAGGGGGAGGATGGAGCTCCTACAATGAGCAGTTCTTC. This encodes CSGGGGWSSYNEQFF.

In this sample, this clonotype turned up many times. V and J are TRBV20-1 and TRBJ1-3; D remains ambiguous. CDR3 length equals 13 residues. The germline V and J ends were trimmed by 0 bases and 3 bases, with 6 bases remaining between them. Germline loops: CDR1 DFQATT, CDR2 SNEGSKA (reference sequence). CDR3 in amino acids: CSARDGRGNTIYF. Here the CDR3 DNA reads TGCAGTGCTAGAGATGGTCGTGGAAACACCATATATTTT.

Ten or more counts support this clonotype. The chain joins TRBV18 to TRBJ2-7; weak D call: TRBD1 (5 bases). This CDR3 is built from 11 residues. Germline V gene sequence: CDR1 KGHSH, CDR2 LQKENI. The V gene lost 5 bases and the J gene lost 11 bases, with 13 bases spanning the gap. The CDR3 region is CASSDLGVKYF. DNA for the CDR3: TGTGCCAGCTCAGATTTAGGGGTGAAGTACTTC. The variable domain in full, with the rest retrieved from reference TRBV18 and TRBJ2-7, is NAGVMQNPRHLVRRRGQEARLRCSPMKGHSHVYWYRQLPEEGLKFMVYLQKENIIDESGMPKERFSAEFPKEGPSILRIQQVVRGDSAAYFCASSDLGVKYFGPGTRLTVT.

The sample holds a few counts of this clonotype. The chain joins TRBV20-1 to TRBJ1-4; TRBD1 matches at 7 bases. The CDR3 runs 14 residues. The V segment lost 5 bases and the J segment 7 bases; nucleotides outside the gene matches: 10. CDR1 is DFQATT, CDR2 SNEGSKA, per germline (reference sequence). CDR3 residues: CSADGQVFSEKLFF. The DNA for the CDR3 is TGCAGTGCTGACGGACAGGTTTTTTCTGAAAAACTGTTTTTT.

This clonotype was seen at least ten times. The CDR3 DNA follows: TGTGCCATCAGTGAACCCGGAAACTCTGGAAACACCATATATTTT. Protein sequence: CAISEPGNSGNTIYF. The chain employs TRBV10-3 and TRBJ1-3; D unresolved. Trimming took off 3 bases at V and 0 bases at J, with 9 bases between the two ends. CDR1 is ENHRY and CDR2 is SYGVKD in the germline V gene. The CDR3 runs 15 residues.

V usage is TRBV20-1 and J usage is TRBJ2-1; the D gene is possibly TRBD2 (5 bases). The CDR3 extends over 15 amino acids. V was cut by 0 bases and J by 7 bases, with 16 bases left in between. Germline CDR1 and CDR2: DFQATT and SNEGSKA (reference sequence). CDR3 loop: CSARDGSGNWNEQFF. The CDR3 coding sequence is TGCAGTGCTAGAGATGGGTCCGGGAATTGGAATGAGCAGTTCTTC.

This clonotype was found once. V and J are TRBV28 and TRBJ2-3; D remains ambiguous. Trimming shortened V by 4 bases and J by 7 bases, and 12 bases separated the two germline ends. From germline, CDR1 is MDHEN and CDR2 SYDVKM. The CDR3 sequence is 13 residues long. The CDR3 DNA sequence: TGTGCCAGCAGTTCGCAAACTACTCATACGCAGTATTTT. It is translated as CASSSQTTHTQYF.

This clonotype was recorded many times. The rearrangement uses TRBV6-2 or TRBV6-3 and TRBJ2-7; 9 positions agree with TRBD1. V gave up 6 bases and J gave up 5 bases; unmatched junction bases: 11. CDR3 size: 15 residues. CDR1 and CDR2 from the germline V gene are MNHEY and SVGEGT. The CDR3 spells CASRPTGTGSHEQYF. The CDR3 DNA reads TGTGCCAGCAGACCCACCGGGACAGGGTCCCACGAGCAGTACTTC.

Comment on this clonotype: With a much larger clone just one base away, this may be a read error. The chain recombines TRBV3-1 with TRBJ2-1, with 13 bases aligning to TRBD2. This CDR3 has 16 residues. Germline-derived CDR1 and CDR2 are LGHDT and YNNKEL (reference sequence). CDR3 loop: CATSELAGGRGNEQFF. DNA of the CDR3: TGTGCCACCAGCGAACTAGCGGGAGGGCGGGGAAATGAGCAGTTCTTC.

This chain connects TRBV20-1 to TRBJ2-7; 12 bases are a match to TRBD2. J was trimmed by 3 bases and V by 2 bases; bases with no gene match: 11. The CDR3 has 17 amino acids. Germline V gene lookup returns CDR1 DFQATT and CDR2 SNEGSKA (reference sequence). The CDR3 sequence: CSARTAGSSGGVYEQYF. CDR3 bases: TGCAGTGCTAGAACGGCGGGTTCTAGCGGGGGGGTCTACGAGCAGTACTTC.

The chain recombines TRBV5-5 with TRBJ1-6, with a possible D match to TRBD1 (6 bases). The length of the CDR3 is 17 residues. Germline-derived CDR1 and CDR2 are SGHKS and YYEKEE (reference sequence). Trimming cost V 2 bases and J 5 bases, with 17 bases left between them. CDR3 nucleotides: TGTGCCAGCAGCTTAACCTTCAGACAGGCAGATAATTCACCCCTCCACTTT. Protein product: CASSLTFRQADNSPLHF.

This clonotype occurred many times. The J gene is TRBJ1-2, the V gene TRBV12-3 or TRBV12-4; D remains unclear. The CDR3 totals 14 residues. Trimming stripped 7 bases from V and 4 bases from J, with 16 bases between. CDR3 in DNA: TGTGCCAGCACCGTCGGTCGGGGAATCTATGGCTACACCTTC. Residues: CASTVGRGIYGYTF.

This clonotype came up many times. The J gene is TRBJ2-7, the V gene TRBV5-1; D is ambiguous. Deletions cut 4 bases from V and 6 bases from J, with 14 bases between. Germline V gene sequence: CDR1 SGHRS, CDR2 YFSETQ. CDR3 length: 13 amino acids. CDR3 residues: CASSTTKVTEQYF. CDR3 coding DNA: TGCGCCAGCAGCACCACGAAGGTAACCGAGCAGTACTTC.

This clonotype was seen many times. CDR3 sequence: CASRRSGGTNEQFF. CDR3 coding DNA: TGTGCCAGCAGACGTAGCGGGGGGACTAATGAGCAGTTCTTC. The chain links TRBV25-1 to TRBJ2-1; 10 bases agree with TRBD2. CDR1 and CDR2 (germline): MGHDK, SYGVNS. Trimming removed 6 bases from V and 7 bases from J; junction bases left unmatched: 6. The CDR3 has 14 amino acids. Full variable domain (missing parts from reference TRBV25-1 and TRBJ2-1): EADIYQTPRYLVIGTGKKITLECSQTMGHDKMYWYQQDPGMELHLIHYSYGVNSTEKGDLSSESTVSRIRTEHFPLTLESARPSHTSQYLCASRRSGGTNEQFFGPGTRLTVL.

This clonotype was counted many times. The rearrangement joins TRBV5-1 to TRBJ2-1; 8 nucleotides align to TRBD2. J lost 1 base, V lost 4 bases, and 10 bases had no gene match. This CDR3 contains 17 residues. Germline values: CDR1 SGHRS, CDR2 YFSETQ. The CDR3 DNA reads TGCGCCAGCAGCCGTCTGGCGGGGGGACCTTCCTACAATGAGCAGTTCTTC. Its protein product is CASSRLAGGPSYNEQFF.

This rearrangement joins TRBV6-1 to TRBJ1-1, with TRBD1 as a possible D gene (5 bases). Trimming shortened V by 5 bases and J by 1 base, and 8 bases separated the two germline ends. This CDR3 is built from 13 residues. Germline-derived CDR1 and CDR2 are MNHNS and SASEGT. The CDR3 DNA sequence: TGTGCCAGCAGTCCAGGACAGAACACTGAAGCTTTCTTT. It yields the protein CASSPGQNTEAFF.

This clonotype was counted many times. This chain joins TRBV3-1 and TRBJ2-1; 7 bases map to TRBD1. Per germline, CDR1 LGHDT and CDR2 YNNKEL (reference sequence). J was trimmed by 0 bases and V by 0 bases; bases with no gene match: 2. The CDR3 has 16 residues. In DNA form, the CDR3 reads TGTGCCAGCAGCCAAGATCAGGGGGACTCCTACAATGAGCAGTTCTTC. Its translation: CASSQDQGDSYNEQFF.

Many counts were recorded for this clonotype. This chain uses TRBV28 with TRBJ1-2, with D unresolved. Trimming stripped 1 base from V and 0 bases from J, with 6 bases between. The CDR3 sequence is 14 residues long. CDR1 and CDR2 (germline): MDHEN, SYDVKM. The CDR3 spells CASSLSGSNYGYTF. The DNA for the CDR3 is TGTGCCAGCAGTTTATCCGGGTCTAACTATGGCTACACCTTC.

This clonotype showed up many times. The CDR3 protein is CASNRQGPSYEQYF. CDR3 DNA sequence: TGTGCCAGCAATCGACAGGGACCTTCCTACGAGCAGTACTTC. The chain recombines TRBV12-3 or TRBV12-4 with TRBJ2-7; 7 nucleotides align to TRBD1. The CDR3 consists of 14 residues. After removal of 7 bases from V and 1 base from J, the junction contained 7 bases not matched to a gene.

This clonotype has a count of ten or more. One end of the junction does not line up with germline, which may come from a read error. The chain joins TRBV2 to TRBJ1-4, with D possibly being TRBD1 (5 bases). The CDR3 sequence is 13 residues long. Germline CDR1 is SNHLY and CDR2 is FYNNEI. CDR3 DNA: TGTGCCAGCAGGACGGAGGGGTCCTTTGAAAAACTGTTT. Translated: CASRTEGSFEKLF. Based on the CDR3 plus reference TRBV2 and TRBJ1-4, the full variable domain is EPEVTQTPSHQVTQMGQEVILRCVPISNHLYFYWYRQILGQKVEFLVSFYNNEISEKSEIFDDQFSVERPDGSNFTLKIRSTKLEDSAMYFCASRTEGSFEKLFGSGTQLSVL.

Ten or more counts support this clonotype. This chain connects TRBV15 to TRBJ2-1; D is uncertain. The length of the CDR3 is 13 residues. Germline loops: CDR1 LNHNV, CDR2 YYDKDF (reference sequence). V lost 5 bases and J 7 bases, leaving 12 bases between the germline ends. The CDR3 loop reads CATSERDPNEQFF. The CDR3 coding sequence is TGTGCCACCAGCGAAAGAGACCCGAATGAGCAGTTCTTC.

This clonotype was seen many times. CDR3 sequence (DNA): TGTGCCAGCAGCTTAGCCGGGGGGAGCAATGAGCAGTTCTTC. The encoded protein is CASSLAGGSNEQFF. The chain uses TRBV7-2 and TRBJ2-1, with 7 bases lining up with TRBD2. From germline, CDR1 is SGHTA and CDR2 FQGNSA. V lost 0 bases and J lost 6; bases outside the gene matches: 2. The CDR3 contains 14 residues.

This clonotype was recorded many times. The CDR3 DNA reads as TGCGCCAGCAGCTTGGTGACAGGGGGGAAGGCTTTCTTT. Translated, it gives CASSLVTGGKAFF. The chain combines TRBV5-1 with TRBJ1-1; TRBD1 matches at 9 bases. J gave up 11 bases and V 0 bases, and 5 bases lay outside the gene matches. This CDR3 has 13 amino acids. CDR1 SGHRS and CDR2 YFSETQ come from the germline V gene.

This clonotype was seen many times. The chain is built from TRBV20-1 and TRBJ2-7; TRBD2 agrees at 9 bases. The CDR3 totals 15 residues. The V gene's germline CDR1 is DFQATT and CDR2 SNEGSKA (reference sequence). J was trimmed by 6 bases and V by 0 bases; bases with no gene match: 9. The CDR3 coding sequence is TGCAGTGCTAGAGACACCCAGCGGGAGGTTTCCGAGCAGTACTTC. It translates to CSARDTQREVSEQYF.